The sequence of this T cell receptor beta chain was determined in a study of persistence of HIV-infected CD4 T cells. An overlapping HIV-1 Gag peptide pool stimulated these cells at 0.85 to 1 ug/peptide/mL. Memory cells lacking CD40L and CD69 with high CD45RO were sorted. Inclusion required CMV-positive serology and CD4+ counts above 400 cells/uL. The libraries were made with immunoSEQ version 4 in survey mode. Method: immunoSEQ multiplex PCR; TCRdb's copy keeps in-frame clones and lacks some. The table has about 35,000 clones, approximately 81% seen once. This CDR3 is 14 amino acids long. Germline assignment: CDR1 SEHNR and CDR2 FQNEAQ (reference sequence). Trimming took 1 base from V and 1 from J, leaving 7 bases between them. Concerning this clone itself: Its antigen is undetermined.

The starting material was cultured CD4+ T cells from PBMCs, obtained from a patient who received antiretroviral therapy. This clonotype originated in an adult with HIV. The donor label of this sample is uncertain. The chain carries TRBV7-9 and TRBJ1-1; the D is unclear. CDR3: CASSLGSGNTEAFF. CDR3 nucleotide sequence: TGTGCCAGCAGCTTAGGGTCGGGGAACACTGAAGCTTTCTTT.